A single sample is the source of the 9 T cell receptor beta chains below, sequenced in a study of blood T cell repertoires in COVID-19. Some clones are missing from TCRdb's copy, which holds only in-frame ones; the method was immunoSEQ multiplex PCR. This sample yields about 120,000 clones, of which approximately 80% are seen a single time; roughly 0.83% belongs to the top ten. Sequencing used peripheral blood. These receptors all stem from a woman between 65 and 79 years old with acute or convalescent COVID-19.

The chain couples TRBV29-1 to TRBJ2-5; maybe TRBD1 (6 bases). Germline V gene data show CDR1 as SQVTM and CDR2 as ANQGSEA. V gave up 8 bases and J gave up 4 bases, with 17 bases separating them. The CDR3 runs to 13 residues. The CDR3 bases are TGCAGCACCCGTTATGGACAGCTAGAGACCCAGTACTTC. Translating it yields CSTRYGQLETQYF. Supplemented by reference TRBV29-1 and TRBJ2-5, the full variable domain reads SAVISQKPSRDICQRGTSLTIQCQVDSQVTMMFWYRQQPGQSLTLIATANQGSEATYESGFVIDKFPISRPNLTFSTLTVSNMSPEDSSIYLCSTRYGQLETQYFGPGTRLLVL.

J is TRBJ1-2 and V is TRBV11-2; no clear D gene. CDR3 length: 14 residues. The germline V gene has CDR1 SGHAT and CDR2 FQNNGV. The V gene lost 3 bases and the J gene lost 0 bases, with 8 bases spanning the gap. The CDR3 nucleotides read TGTGCCAGCAGCTTCCTAGGAGCTAACTATGGCTACACCTTC. Its translation: CASSFLGANYGYTF.

V usage is TRBV5-5 and J usage is TRBJ2-7; a weak D match, TRBD2 (5 bases). CDR1 and CDR2 (germline): SGHKS, YYEKEE (reference sequence). The CDR3 extends over 13 amino acids. Trimming cost V 4 bases and J 3 bases, with 11 bases left between them. The DNA of the CDR3 is TGTGCCAGCAGCCTCGGAGACTACTACGAGCAGTACTTC. Translated, it gives CASSLGDYYEQYF.

This CDR3 reads CARDRAYNEQFF. The CDR3 nucleotides are TGTGCCAGGGACAGGGCCTACAATGAGCAGTTCTTC. The chain couples TRBV2 to TRBJ2-1, with 8 nucleotides matching TRBD1. CDR1 and CDR2 from the germline V gene are SNHLY and FYNNEI. CDR3 length: 12 amino acids. Losses at the gene ends were 9 bases for V and 2 bases for J; bases not matched to a gene: 0.

This clone was seen more than once but under ten times. The chain uses TRBV21-1 and TRBJ2-5; TRBD1 was called by the table and not checked on the DNA. TRBV21-1 constitutes a pseudogene. There are 14 residues in the CDR3. CDR3 nucleotides: TGTGCCAGCAGCACGACAGGGTACCAAGAGACCCAGTACTTC. Amino acids: CASSTTGYQETQYF.

The rearrangement uses TRBV7-9 and TRBJ1-6; maybe TRBD1 (5 bases). Germline values: CDR1 SEHNR, CDR2 FQNEAQ (reference sequence). The CDR3 runs to 14 residues. The V and J ends lost 5 bases and 5 bases respectively, with 10 bases between them. CDR3: CASSRTGDNSPLHF. CDR3 DNA: TGTGCCAGCAGCCGGACGGGGGATAATTCACCCCTCCACTTT.

J is TRBJ2-3 and V is TRBV19; 7 positions agree with TRBD1. This CDR3 has 14 residues. Losses at the gene ends were 6 bases for V and 2 bases for J; bases not matched to a gene: 5. Germline V lookup: CDR1 LNHDA, CDR2 SQIVND (reference sequence). CDR3 in DNA: TGTGCCAGTAGCCCCGGGACAGACACAGATACGCAGTATTTT. This codes for CASSPGTDTDTQYF.

This clone was counted once. This chain joins TRBV11-2 and TRBJ2-1; D is possibly TRBD2 (6 bases). The CDR3 consists of 15 residues. Trimming took off 1 base at V and 9 bases at J, with 16 bases between the two ends. CDR1 SGHAT and CDR2 FQNNGV come from the germline V gene. The CDR3 here is CASSLASNTGVEQFF. CDR3 in DNA: TGTGCCAGCAGCTTAGCTTCGAATACGGGAGTTGAGCAGTTCTTC.

This rearrangement joins TRBV7-2 to TRBJ2-5; 14 bases fit TRBD2. This CDR3 has 16 amino acids. Germline trimming cut 4 bases from V and 1 base from J; bases unmatched to any gene: 2. The germline gives CDR1 SGHTA, CDR2 FQGNSA. The CDR3 sequence is CASSSGLAGGQETQYF. CDR3 nucleotides: TGTGCCAGCAGCTCCGGACTAGCGGGGGGCCAAGAGACCCAGTACTTC. The whole variable domain, remainder taken from reference TRBV7-2 and TRBJ2-5, is GAGVSQSPSNKVTEKGKDVELRCDPISGHTALYWYRQSLGQGLEFLIYFQGNSAPDKSGLPSDRFSAERTGGSVSTLTIQRTQQEDSAVYLCASSSGLAGGQETQYFGPGTRLLVL.